The 3 T cell receptor beta chains listed next were all sequenced from one sample in a study of vaccination effects on CD4 cells after COVID-19. Here immunoSEQ multiplex PCR was the method, and the copy in TCRdb shows in-frame clones only, minus some. The data contain about 26,000 clones, around three quarters of them singletons. Expansion with viral peptide pools was applied to antigen-specific CD4+ T cells by the ViraFEST assay prior to sequencing. Following 10 days of culture, CD4+ T cells were isolated. From March to December 2020, the person had a SARS-CoV-2 infection that was confirmed by PCR. No antigen has been identified for these receptors. Sequencing used CD4+ T cells from PBMCs cultured with HCoV-NL63 spike peptides, obtained before COVID-19 vaccination. Receptors were obtained from a human donor who had a prior SARS-CoV-2 infection.

The chain employs TRBV3-1 (or the pseudogene TRBV3-2) and TRBJ2-4; perhaps TRBD1 as D (6 bases). Germline V gene data show CDR1 as LGHDT and CDR2 as YNNKEL (reference sequence). The CDR3 consists of 15 residues. V shed 1 base and J shed 10 bases, with 17 bases lying between them. CDR3: CASSQGSRQEGIQYF. The CDR3 DNA is TGTGCCAGCAGCCAAGGGTCACGACAGGAAGGGATTCAGTACTTC.

By proportion, this clone is medium-sized (0.01 to 0.1%). The V call is TRBV2, the J call TRBJ1-1; 8 bases fit TRBD1. V dropped 6 bases and J dropped 5; count of bases not matched to a gene: 8. The CDR3 loop spans 14 amino acids. Germline V CDR1 and CDR2: SNHLY, FYNNEI. The CDR3 DNA reads TGTGCCAGCAGGGACAGGGTGCTTACAACTGAAGCTTTCTTT. Translation: CASRDRVLTTEAFF.

The chain carries TRBV18 and TRBJ1-2; D remains ambiguous. This CDR3 is 15 amino acids long. Trimming removed 3 bases from V and 5 bases from J, with 16 bases in between. CDR1 and CDR2 from the germline V gene are KGHSH and LQKENI. CDR3 in DNA: TGTGCCAGCTCACCTAGGTCAGCGGCAACTTATGGCTACACCTTC. Protein: CASSPRSAATYGYTF.